The entry that follows covers one TCR beta chain sequence. TCR beta was sequenced from UMI-tagged 5' RACE libraries. From the 5' RACE reads, TCRdb lists one entry per CDR3 protein and no DNA. The sample's table shows thousands of distinct CDR3 sequences. The data derive from a study of human CD8 memory T cell subsets. Germline V CDR1 and CDR2: SGHVS, FQNEAQ. This CDR3 comprises 14 residues. This TCR came from a human donor in good health. The chain employs TRBV7-8 and TRBJ1-1. Sequenced sample: CD8+ T cells from PBMCs. The CDR3 is CASSLEEGNTEAFF. The full variable domain, completed using reference TRBV7-8 and TRBJ1-1, is GAGVSQSPRYKVAKRGQDVALRCDPISGHVSLFWYQQALGQGPEFLTYFQNEAQLDKSGLPSDRFFAERPEGSVSTLKIQRTQQEDSAVYLCASSLEEGNTEAFFGQGTRLTVV.